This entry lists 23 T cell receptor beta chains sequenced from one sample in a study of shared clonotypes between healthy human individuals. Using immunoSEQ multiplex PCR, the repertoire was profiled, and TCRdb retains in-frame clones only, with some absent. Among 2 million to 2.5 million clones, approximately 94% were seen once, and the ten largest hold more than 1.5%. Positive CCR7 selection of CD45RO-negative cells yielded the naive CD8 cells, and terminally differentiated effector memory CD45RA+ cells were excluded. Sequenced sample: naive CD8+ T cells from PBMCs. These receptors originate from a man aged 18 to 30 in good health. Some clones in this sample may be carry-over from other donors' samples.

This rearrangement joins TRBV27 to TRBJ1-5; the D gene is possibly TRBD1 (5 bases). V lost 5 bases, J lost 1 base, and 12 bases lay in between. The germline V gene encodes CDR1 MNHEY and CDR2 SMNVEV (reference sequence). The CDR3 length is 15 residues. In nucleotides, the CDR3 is TGTGCCAGCAGTATCCGGGACGGAAGCAATCAGCCCCAGCATTTT. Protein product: CASSIRDGSNQPQHF.

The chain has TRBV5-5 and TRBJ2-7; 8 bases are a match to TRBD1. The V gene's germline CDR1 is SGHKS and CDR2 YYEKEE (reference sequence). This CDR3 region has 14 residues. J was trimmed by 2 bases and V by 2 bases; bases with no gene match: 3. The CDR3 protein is CASSFGQGTYEQYF. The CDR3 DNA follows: TGTGCCAGCAGCTTCGGACAGGGAACCTACGAGCAGTACTTC.

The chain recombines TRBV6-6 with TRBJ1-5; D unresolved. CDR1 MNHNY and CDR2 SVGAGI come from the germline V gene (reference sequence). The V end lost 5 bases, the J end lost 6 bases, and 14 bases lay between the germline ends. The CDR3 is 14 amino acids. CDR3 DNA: TGTGCCAGCAGTCAAGAGGGTTACGGTCAGCCCCAGCATTTT. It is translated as CASSQEGYGQPQHF.

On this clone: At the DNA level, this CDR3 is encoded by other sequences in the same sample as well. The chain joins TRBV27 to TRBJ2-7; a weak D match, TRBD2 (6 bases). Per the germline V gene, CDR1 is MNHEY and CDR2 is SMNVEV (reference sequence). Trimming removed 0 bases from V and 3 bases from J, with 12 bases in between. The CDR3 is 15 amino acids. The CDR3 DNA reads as TGTGCCAGCAGTTTATCGGGCGGGGCGGGCTACGAGCAGTACTTC. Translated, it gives CASSLSGGAGYEQYF.

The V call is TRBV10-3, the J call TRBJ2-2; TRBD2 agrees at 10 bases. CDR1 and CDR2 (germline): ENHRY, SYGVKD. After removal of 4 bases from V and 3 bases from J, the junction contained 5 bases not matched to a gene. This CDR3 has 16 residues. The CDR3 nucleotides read TGTGCCATCAGTGCCCTAGCGGGAGAAGACACCGGGGAGCTGTTTTTT. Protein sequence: CAISALAGEDTGELFF.

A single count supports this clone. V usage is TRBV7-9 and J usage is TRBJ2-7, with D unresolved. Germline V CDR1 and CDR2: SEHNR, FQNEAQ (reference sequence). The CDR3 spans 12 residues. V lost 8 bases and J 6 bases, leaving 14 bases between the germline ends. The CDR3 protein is CASGESRVEQYF. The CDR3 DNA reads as TGTGCCAGCGGGGAATCAAGGGTCGAGCAGTACTTC. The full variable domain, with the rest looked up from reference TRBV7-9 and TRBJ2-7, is DTGVSQNPRHKITKRGQNVTFRCDPISEHNRLYWYRQTLGQGPEFLTYFQNEAQLEKSRLLSDRFSAERPKGSFSTLEIQRTEQGDSAMYLCASGESRVEQYFGPGTRLTVT.

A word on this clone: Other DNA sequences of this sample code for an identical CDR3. The DNA for the CDR3 is TGTGCCAGCAGTTGGGGTGGCCCCTACGAGCAGTACTTC. Amino acids: CASSWGGPYEQYF. This sequence joins TRBV27 and TRBJ2-7; D remains ambiguous. This CDR3 has 13 amino acids. The V gene lost 4 bases and the J gene lost 2 bases, with 9 bases spanning the gap. Per germline, CDR1 MNHEY and CDR2 SMNVEV (reference sequence).

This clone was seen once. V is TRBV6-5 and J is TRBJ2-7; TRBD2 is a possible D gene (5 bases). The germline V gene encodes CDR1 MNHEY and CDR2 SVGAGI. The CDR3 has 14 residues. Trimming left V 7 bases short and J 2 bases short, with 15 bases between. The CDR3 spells CASTPNQRPYEQYF. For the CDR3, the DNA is TGTGCCAGCACCCCTAACCAGCGGCCCTACGAGCAGTACTTC.

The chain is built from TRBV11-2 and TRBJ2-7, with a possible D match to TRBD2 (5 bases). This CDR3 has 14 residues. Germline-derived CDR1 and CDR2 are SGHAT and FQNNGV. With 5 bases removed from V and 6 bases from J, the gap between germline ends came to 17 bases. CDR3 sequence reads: CASSLGGPQLEQYF. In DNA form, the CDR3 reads TGTGCCAGCAGCCTAGGAGGACCCCAACTCGAGCAGTACTTC.

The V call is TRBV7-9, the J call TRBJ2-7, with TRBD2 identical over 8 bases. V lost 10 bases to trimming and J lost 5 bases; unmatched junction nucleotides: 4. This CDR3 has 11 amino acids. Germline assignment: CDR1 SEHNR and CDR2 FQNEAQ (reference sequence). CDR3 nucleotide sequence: TGTGCCAATGGACTAGCCCACGAGCAGTACTTC. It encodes CANGLAHEQYF.

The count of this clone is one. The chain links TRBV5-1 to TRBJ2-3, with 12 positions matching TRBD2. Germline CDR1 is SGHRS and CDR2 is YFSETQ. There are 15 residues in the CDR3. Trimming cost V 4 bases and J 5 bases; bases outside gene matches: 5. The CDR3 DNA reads TGCGCCAGCAGCGCGGGACTAGCGGGCTTAGATACGCAGTATTTT. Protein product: CASSAGLAGLDTQYF.

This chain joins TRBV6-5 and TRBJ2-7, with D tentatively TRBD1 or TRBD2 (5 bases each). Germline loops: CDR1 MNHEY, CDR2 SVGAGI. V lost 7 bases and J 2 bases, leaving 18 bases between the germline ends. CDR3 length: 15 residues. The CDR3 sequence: CASTPGRTATYEQYF. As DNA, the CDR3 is TGTGCCAGCACCCCGGGGCGCACGGCCACCTACGAGCAGTACTTC.

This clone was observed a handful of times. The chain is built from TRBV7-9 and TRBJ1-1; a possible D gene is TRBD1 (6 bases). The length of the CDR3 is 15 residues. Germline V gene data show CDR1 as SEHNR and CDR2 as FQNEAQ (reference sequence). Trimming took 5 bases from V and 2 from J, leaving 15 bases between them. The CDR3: CASSHGQPPNTEAFF. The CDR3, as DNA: TGTGCCAGCAGCCACGGACAGCCACCAAACACTGAAGCTTTCTTT. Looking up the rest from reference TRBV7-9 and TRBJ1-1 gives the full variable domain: DTGVSQNPRHKITKRGQNVTFRCDPISEHNRLYWYRQTLGQGPEFLTYFQNEAQLEKSRLLSDRFSAERPKGSFSTLEIQRTEQGDSAMYLCASSHGQPPNTEAFFGQGTRLTVV.

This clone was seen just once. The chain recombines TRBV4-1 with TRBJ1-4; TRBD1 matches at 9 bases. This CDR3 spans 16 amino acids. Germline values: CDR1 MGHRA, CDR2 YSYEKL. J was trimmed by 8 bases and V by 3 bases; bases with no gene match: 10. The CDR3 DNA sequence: TGCGCCAGCAGCCAGGGACAGACAGGGGGAGAGGAAAAACTGTTTTTT. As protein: CASSQGQTGGEEKLFF.

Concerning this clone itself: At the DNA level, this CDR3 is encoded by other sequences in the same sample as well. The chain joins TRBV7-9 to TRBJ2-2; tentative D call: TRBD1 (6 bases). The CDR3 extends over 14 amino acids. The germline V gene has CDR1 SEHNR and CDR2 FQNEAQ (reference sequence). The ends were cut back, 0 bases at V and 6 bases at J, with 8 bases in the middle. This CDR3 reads CASSLAQGAGELFF. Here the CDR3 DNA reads TGTGCCAGCAGCTTAGCACAGGGCGCCGGGGAGCTGTTTTTT. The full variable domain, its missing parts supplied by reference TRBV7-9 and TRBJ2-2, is DTGVSQNPRHKITKRGQNVTFRCDPISEHNRLYWYRQTLGQGPEFLTYFQNEAQLEKSRLLSDRFSAERPKGSFSTLEIQRTEQGDSAMYLCASSLAQGAGELFFGEGSRLTVL.

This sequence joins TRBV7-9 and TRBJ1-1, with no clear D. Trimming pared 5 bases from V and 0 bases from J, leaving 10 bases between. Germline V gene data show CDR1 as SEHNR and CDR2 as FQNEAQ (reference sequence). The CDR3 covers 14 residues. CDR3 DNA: TGTGCCAGCAGCCCCCCGTCACTGAACACTGAAGCTTTCTTT. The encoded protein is CASSPPSLNTEAFF.

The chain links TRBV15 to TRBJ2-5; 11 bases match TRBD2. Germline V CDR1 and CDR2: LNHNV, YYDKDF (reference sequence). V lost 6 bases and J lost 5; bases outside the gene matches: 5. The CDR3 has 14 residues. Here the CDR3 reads CATSIAGGRETQYF. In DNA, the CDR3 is TGTGCCACCAGTATAGCGGGAGGGCGCGAGACCCAGTACTTC.

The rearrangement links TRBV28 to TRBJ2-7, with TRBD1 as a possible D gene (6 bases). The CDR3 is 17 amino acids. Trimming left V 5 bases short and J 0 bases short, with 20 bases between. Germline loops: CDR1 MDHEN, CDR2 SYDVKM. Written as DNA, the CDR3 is TGTGCCAGCAGTGACAACAGGGCCACTGAGGACTCCTACGAGCAGTACTTC. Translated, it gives CASSDNRATEDSYEQYF.

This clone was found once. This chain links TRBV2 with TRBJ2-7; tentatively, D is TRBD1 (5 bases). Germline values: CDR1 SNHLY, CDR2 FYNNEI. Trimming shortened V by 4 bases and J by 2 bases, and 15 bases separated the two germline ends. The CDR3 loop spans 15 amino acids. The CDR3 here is CASSATDISTYEQYF. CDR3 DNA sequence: TGTGCCAGCAGTGCGACGGACATCTCTACCTACGAGCAGTACTTC.

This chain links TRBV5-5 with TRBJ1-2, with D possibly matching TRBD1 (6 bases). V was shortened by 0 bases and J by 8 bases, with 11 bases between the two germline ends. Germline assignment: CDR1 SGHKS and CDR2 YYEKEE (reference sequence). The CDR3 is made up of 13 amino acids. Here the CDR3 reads CASSLGTAKGYTF. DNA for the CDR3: TGTGCCAGCAGCTTGGGGACAGCCAAGGGCTACACCTTC.

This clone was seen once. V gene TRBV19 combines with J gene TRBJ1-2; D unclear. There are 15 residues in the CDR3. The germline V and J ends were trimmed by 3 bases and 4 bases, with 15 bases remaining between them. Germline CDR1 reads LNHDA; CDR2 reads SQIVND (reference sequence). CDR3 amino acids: CASSISPARSYGYTF. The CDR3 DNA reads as TGTGCCAGTAGTATCAGCCCAGCTCGGAGCTATGGCTACACCTTC.

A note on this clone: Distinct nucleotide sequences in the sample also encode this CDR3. CDR3 nucleotides: TGTGCCAGCAGCCCCGGGACAGGGAACACCGGGGAGCTGTTTTTT. Residues: CASSPGTGNTGELFF. The chain has TRBV7-7 and TRBJ2-2, with TRBD1 matching 8 bases. CDR1 is SSHAT and CDR2 is FNYEAQ in the germline V gene (reference sequence). This CDR3 contains 15 residues. J was trimmed by 1 base and V by 5 bases; bases with no gene match: 3.

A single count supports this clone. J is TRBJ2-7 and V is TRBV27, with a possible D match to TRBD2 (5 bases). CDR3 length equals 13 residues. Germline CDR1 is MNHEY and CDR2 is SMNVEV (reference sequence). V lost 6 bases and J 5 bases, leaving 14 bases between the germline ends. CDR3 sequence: CASRDREGDEQYF. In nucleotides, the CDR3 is TGTGCCAGCAGGGACCGGGAAGGTGACGAGCAGTACTTC.